This TCR beta chain was identified during a study of CD8+ T cells in alopecia areata. Study in general: Skin from approximately 6-12-month-old C3H/HeJ graft donors with spontaneous alopecia went to roughly 6-11-week-old female C3H/HeJ mice.

This clone came up many times. Gene names refer to mouse genes. Read data end 4 residues before the CDR3 end; the end is taken from the germline J gene. RNA was isolated and reverse transcribed to cDNA, the sequencing template. The protocol was immunoSEQ multiplex PCR, while the TCRdb copy is restricted to in-frame clones and leaves out a portion. The sample is made up of over 100,000 clones, none counted only once. The CDR3 contains 14 residues. Germline-derived CDR1 and CDR2 are NNHDY and SYVADS. The sequence was obtained from a C3H/HeJ mouse with alopecia areata. Strain haplotype at MHC: H2-k. The V gene is TRBV13-3, the J gene TRBJ1-1; 10 nucleotides line up with TRBD1. The specimen sequenced was lesional skin. The CDR3 reads CASSPGTGVAEVFF. CDR3 DNA (partial): TGTGCCAGCAGTCCCGGGACAGGGGTCGCA.